A single T cell receptor beta chain is shown here with its context. This clone came up a few times. It lacks a known antigen. No qualities accompany the bases; no much larger clone lies one base away. Sequencing of TCR beta CDR3 regions was performed at survey depth on the immunoSEQ platform. The QIAamp DNA micro kit was used to extract genomic DNA from every cultured and uncultured CD8+ T cell population. As for the original processing: Samples with fewer than 5,000 productive reads were excluded, resulting in the removal of about 6.5% of the 75 HIV peptide-stimulated cultures. A MANAFEST web app trimmed sequences to CDR3 and removed nonproductive sequences, CDR3s under 5 amino acids, and those not starting C or ending F/W. For a clonotype to count as antigen-specific, the clonotype had to expand relative to the no-peptide control in at least 2 of 3 replicates at FDR 0.01, and only within one epitope family. A frequency at least fivefold higher than in wells stimulated with peptides from other epitope families was additionally required for specific clonotypes. TCRdb mirrors the immuneACCESS table, restricted to in-frame sequences. Some clones are absent from its copies; in checked studies, under half trace to an unresolved V gene, and the reason for the others is unknown. V, J and clone size derive from that table, while D and trimming were established from the DNA sequence. For this sample there are under 6,500 clones; around 60% appear just once. Around 40% of the sample goes to the ten largest clones.

This entry is derived from a study of CD8 T cell repertoires and HIV-1 epitope variants (dated by TCRdb to 2019 to 2021). Background for the entire study: Twenty-five peptides representing autologous and known Gag and Nef epitope variants were each used to stimulate T cells in separate culture wells. The epitopes tested covered three Gag epitope families plus Nef HW9 and YT9. Using the EasySep Human T Cell Enrichment Kit, T cells were enriched and then co-cultured with an equal number of autologous T cell-negative cells acting as antigen-presenting cells. A total of around 83 T cell cultures were run, with each culture condition performed in triplicate except for one peptide, which was performed in duplicate. For over nine days the cultures were kept in IMDM with gentamicin, and on days 3 and 7 half of the media was changed with IL-2, IL-7 and IL-15 added. The control conditions were a CMV, EBV and flu peptide pool, the Ebola AY9 epitope as a negative control, and a well with no peptide. An aliquot of 1M T cells was set aside as an uncultured baseline condition, separate from the approximately 83 T cell cultures.

Its CDR3 holds 15 amino acids, cysteine through phenylalanine. Solely the CDR3 DNA is kept, with 45 bases framed from the first base. Deletion took 5 bases off V and 0 bases off J, with a span of 13 bases between the germline ends. Sequences SGHAT (CDR1) and FQNNGV (CDR2) are obtained from the germline V gene. The EasySep Human CD8+ T Cell Enrichment Kit was used on day 10 to isolate CD8+ T cells from every culture. Beyond this particular receptor, the publication reports: The Nef KF9 family was recognized by five clonotypes and the HW9 family by one, and no responses to the TAALDMSHF plasma variant were observed. Of the nine antigen-specific TCR beta clonotypes identified, more than five appeared cross-reactive for autologous or known escape epitope variants. The assay could identify only TCR beta chains and pointed to proliferation in response to antigen, not to T cell function or cytokine profile.

The sequenced sample was cultured CD8+ T cells derived from PBMCs. The chain links TRBV11-2 with TRBJ1-1; the D gene assignment is ambiguous. The source is a male donor with HIV. The sequenced DNA is TGTGCCAGCAGCCCCCACGGGGTCATGAACACTGAAGCTTTCTTT. Its translation reads: CASSPHGVMNTEAFF.